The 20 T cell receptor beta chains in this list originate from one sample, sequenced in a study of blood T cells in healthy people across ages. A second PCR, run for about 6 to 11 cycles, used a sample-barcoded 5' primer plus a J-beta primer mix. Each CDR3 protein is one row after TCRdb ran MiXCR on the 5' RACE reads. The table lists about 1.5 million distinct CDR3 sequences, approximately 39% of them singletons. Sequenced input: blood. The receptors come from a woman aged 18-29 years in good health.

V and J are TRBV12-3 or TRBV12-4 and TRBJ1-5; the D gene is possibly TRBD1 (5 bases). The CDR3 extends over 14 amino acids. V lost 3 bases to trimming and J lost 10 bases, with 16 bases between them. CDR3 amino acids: CASSFRTRAIPQHF. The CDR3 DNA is TGTGCCAGCAGTTTCAGGACAAGGGCGATACCCCAGCATTTT.

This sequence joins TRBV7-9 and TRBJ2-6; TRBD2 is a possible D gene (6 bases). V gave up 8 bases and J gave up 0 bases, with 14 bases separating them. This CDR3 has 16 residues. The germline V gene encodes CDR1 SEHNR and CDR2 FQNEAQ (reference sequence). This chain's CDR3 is CASGGNRPSGANVLTF. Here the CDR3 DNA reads TGTGCCAGCGGCGGGAACAGACCCTCTGGGGCCAACGTCCTGACTTTC.

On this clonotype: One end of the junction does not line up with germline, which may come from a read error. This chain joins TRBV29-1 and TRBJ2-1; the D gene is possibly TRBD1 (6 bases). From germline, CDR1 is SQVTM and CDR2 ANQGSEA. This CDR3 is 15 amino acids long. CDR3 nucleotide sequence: TGCGGCGTCGCTACCTTACAGGGTATGGGCAATGAGCAGTTCTTC. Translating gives CGVATLQGMGNEQFF.

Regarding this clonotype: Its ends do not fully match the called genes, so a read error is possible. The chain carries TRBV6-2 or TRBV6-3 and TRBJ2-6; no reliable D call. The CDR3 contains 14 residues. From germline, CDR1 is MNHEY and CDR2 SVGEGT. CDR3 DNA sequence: TGTGCCAACAGTTGGTTCTCTGGGGCCAACGTCCTGACTTTC. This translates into CANSWFSGANVLTF.

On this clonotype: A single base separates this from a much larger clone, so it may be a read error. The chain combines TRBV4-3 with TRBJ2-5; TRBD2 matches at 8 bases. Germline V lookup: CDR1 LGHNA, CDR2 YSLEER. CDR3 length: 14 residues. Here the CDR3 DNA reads TGCGCCTGCAGCTCCGGGACTAGACAAGAGACCCAGTACTTC. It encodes CACSSGTRQETQYF.

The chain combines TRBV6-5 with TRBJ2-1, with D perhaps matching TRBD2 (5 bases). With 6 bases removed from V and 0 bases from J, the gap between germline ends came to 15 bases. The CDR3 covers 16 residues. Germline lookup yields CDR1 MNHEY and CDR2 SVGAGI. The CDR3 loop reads CASSSGLLSSYNEQFF. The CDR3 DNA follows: TGTGCCAGCAGCTCCGGACTTCTTTCCTCCTACAATGAGCAGTTCTTC.

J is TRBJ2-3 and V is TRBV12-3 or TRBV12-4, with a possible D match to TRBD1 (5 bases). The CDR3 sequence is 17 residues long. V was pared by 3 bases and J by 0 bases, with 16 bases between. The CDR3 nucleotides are TGTGCCAGCAGTTTTATCCCCGACAGTTGGAGCACAGATACGCAGTATTTT. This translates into CASSFIPDSWSTDTQYF.

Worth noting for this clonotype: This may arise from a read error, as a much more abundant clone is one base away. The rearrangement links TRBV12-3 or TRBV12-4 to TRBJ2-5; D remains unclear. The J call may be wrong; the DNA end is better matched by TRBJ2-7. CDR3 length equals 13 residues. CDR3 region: CASRRLGVYEQYF. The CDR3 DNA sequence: TGTGCCAGCAGACGATTAGGAGTTTACGAGCAGTACTTC.

The CDR3, as DNA: TGTGCCAGCAGTTACCGACTAGCGGGAGAGCAGGGGCTTGGGATCTACGAGCAGTACTTC. Its translation: CASSYRLAGEQGLGIYEQYF. The chain carries TRBV6-2 or TRBV6-3 and TRBJ2-7; 12 bases agree with TRBD2. The germline V gene encodes CDR1 MNHEY and CDR2 SVGEGT. The CDR3 has 20 amino acids. V gave up 2 bases and J gave up 3 bases; unmatched junction bases: 17.

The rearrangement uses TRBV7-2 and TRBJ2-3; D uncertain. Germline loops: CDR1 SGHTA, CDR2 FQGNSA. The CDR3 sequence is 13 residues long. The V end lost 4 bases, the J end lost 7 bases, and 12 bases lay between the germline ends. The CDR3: CASSSQGRNTQYF. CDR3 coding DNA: TGTGCCAGCAGCTCCCAAGGACGGAATACGCAGTATTTT. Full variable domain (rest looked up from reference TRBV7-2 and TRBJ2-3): GAGVSQSPSNKVTEKGKDVELRCDPISGHTALYWYRQSLGQGLEFLIYFQGNSAPDKSGLPSDRFSAERTGGSVSTLTIQRTQQEDSAVYLCASSSQGRNTQYFGPGTRLTVL.

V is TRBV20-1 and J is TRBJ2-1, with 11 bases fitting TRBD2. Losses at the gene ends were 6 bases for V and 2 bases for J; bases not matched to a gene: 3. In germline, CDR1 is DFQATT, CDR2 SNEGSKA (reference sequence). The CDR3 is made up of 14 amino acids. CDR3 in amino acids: CSALAGGAYNEQFF. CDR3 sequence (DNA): TGCAGTGCCTTAGCGGGGGGGGCCTACAATGAGCAGTTCTTC.

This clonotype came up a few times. CDR3 coding DNA: TGTGCCAGCAGTGAGGGGACAGGGACCAAGGAGCAGTACTTC. Its protein product is CASSEGTGTKEQYF. The V gene is TRBV2, the J gene TRBJ2-7, with 9 bases lining up with TRBD1. CDR3 length: 14 amino acids. The germline gives CDR1 SNHLY, CDR2 FYNNEI. J lost 7 bases, V lost 3 bases, and 7 bases had no gene match.

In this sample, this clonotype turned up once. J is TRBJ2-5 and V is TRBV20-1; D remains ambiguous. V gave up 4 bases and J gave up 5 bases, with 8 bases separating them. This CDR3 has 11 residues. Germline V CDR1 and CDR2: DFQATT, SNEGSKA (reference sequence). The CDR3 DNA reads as TGCAGTGCTATACTGCGGGAGACCCAGTACTTC. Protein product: CSAILRETQYF.

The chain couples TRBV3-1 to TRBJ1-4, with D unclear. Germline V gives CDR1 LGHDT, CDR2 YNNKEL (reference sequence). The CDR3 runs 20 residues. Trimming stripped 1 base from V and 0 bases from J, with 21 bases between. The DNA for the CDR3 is TGTGCCAGCAGCCAAGGTCGGCGGTCTAAGATGGTTGCAACTAATGAAAAACTGTTTTTT. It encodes CASSQGRRSKMVATNEKLFF.

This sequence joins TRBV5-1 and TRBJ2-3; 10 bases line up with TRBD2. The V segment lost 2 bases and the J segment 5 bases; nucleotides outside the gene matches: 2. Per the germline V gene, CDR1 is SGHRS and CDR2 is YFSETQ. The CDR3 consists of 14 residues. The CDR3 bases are TGCGCCAGCAGCTTTCCTAGCGGGGGAGATACGCAGTATTTT. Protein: CASSFPSGGDTQYF.

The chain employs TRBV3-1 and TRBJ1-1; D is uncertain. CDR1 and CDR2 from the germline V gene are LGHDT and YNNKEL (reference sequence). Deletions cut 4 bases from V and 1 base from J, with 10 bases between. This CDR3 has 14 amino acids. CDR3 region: CASSPRPENTEAFF. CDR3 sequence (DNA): TGTGCCAGCAGCCCCCGACCAGAGAACACTGAAGCTTTCTTT.

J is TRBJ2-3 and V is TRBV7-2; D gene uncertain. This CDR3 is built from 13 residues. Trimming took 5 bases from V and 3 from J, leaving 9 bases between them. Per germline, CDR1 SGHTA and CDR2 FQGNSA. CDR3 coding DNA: TGTGCCAGCAGCCGCTCGAGGACAGATACGCAGTATTTT. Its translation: CASSRSRTDTQYF. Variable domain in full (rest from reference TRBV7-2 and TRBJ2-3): GAGVSQSPSNKVTEKGKDVELRCDPISGHTALYWYRQSLGQGLEFLIYFQGNSAPDKSGLPSDRFSAERTGGSVSTLTIQRTQQEDSAVYLCASSRSRTDTQYFGPGTRLTVL.

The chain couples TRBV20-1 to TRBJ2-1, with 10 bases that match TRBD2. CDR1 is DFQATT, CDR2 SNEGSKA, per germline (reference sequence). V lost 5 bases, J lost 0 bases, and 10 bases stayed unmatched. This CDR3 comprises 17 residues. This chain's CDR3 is CSALRTSGHSSYNEQFF. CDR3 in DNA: TGCAGTGCTCTCAGGACTAGCGGCCATAGCTCCTACAATGAGCAGTTCTTC.

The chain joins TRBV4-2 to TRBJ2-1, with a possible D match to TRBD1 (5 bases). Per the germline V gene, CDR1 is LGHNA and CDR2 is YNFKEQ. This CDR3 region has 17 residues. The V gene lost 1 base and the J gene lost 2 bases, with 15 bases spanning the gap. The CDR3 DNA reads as TGTGCCAGCAGCCAAGGAAGGGGCGATTCTGCCTACAATGAGCAGTTCTTC. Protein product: CASSQGRGDSAYNEQFF.

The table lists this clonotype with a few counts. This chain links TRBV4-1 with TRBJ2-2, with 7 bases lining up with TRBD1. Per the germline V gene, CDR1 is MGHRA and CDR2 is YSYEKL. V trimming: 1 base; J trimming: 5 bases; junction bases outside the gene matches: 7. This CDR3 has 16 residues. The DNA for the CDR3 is TGCGCCAGCAGCCAAGTGTATGACAGGGTGACCGGGGAGCTGTTTTTT. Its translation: CASSQVYDRVTGELFF.